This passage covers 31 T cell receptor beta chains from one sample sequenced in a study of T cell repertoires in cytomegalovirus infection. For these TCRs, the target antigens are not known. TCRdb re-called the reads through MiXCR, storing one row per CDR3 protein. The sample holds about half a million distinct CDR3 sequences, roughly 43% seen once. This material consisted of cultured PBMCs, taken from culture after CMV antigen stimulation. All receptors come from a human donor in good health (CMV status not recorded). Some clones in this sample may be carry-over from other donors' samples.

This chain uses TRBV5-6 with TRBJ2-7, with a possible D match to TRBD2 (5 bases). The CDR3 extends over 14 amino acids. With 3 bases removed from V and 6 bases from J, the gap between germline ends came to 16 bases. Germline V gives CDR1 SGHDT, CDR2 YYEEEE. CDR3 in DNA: TGTGCCAGCAGCTCGCCGGGGTATGTTACCGAGCAGTACTTC. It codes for CASSSPGYVTEQYF.

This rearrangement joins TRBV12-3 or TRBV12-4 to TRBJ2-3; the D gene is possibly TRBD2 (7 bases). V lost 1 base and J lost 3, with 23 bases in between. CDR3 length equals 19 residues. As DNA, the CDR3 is TGTGCCAGCAGTTTAGGCTTCTTGGTTTCGGGGGGCCGGACAGATACGCAGTATTTT. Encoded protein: CASSLGFLVSGGRTDTQYF.

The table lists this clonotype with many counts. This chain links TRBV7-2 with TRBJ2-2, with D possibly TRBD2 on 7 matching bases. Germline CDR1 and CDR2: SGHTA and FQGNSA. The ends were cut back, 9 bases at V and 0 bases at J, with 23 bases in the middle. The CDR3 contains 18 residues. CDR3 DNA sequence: TGTGCCAGTCTGGGTTGGGGGGGCTTCGTTTCGAACACCGGGGAGCTGTTTTTT. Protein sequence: CASLGWGGFVSNTGELFF.

CDR3 in amino acids: CASSEEGGRAEAFF. CDR3 in DNA: TGTGCCAGCAGTGAAGAAGGTGGGAGAGCTGAAGCTTTCTTT. This chain links TRBV2 with TRBJ1-1; no clear D gene. V was pared by 1 base and J by 6 bases, with 12 bases between. Germline V gives CDR1 SNHLY, CDR2 FYNNEI. The CDR3 runs to 14 residues.

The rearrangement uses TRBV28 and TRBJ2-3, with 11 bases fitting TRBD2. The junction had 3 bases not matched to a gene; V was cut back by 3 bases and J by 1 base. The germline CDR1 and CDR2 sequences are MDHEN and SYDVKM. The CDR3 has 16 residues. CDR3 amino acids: CASSFSGGVGTDTQYF. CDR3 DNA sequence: TGTGCCAGCAGTTTTAGCGGGGGGGTCGGCACAGATACGCAGTATTTT. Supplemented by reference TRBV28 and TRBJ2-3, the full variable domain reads DVKVTQSSRYLVKRTGEKVFLECVQDMDHENMFWYRQDPGLGLRLIYFSYDVKMKEKGDIPEGYSVSREKKERFSLILESASTNQTSMYLCASSFSGGVGTDTQYFGPGTRLTVL.

CDR3 nucleotide sequence: TGTGCCAGCAGCTCTTTGCAGGGGAGCTCCTACAATGAGCAGTTCTTC. Protein product: CASSSLQGSSYNEQFF. The chain has TRBV11-2 and TRBJ2-1; tentative D call: TRBD1 (6 bases). The CDR3 length is 16 residues. Trimming shortened V by 4 bases and J by 0 bases, and 13 bases separated the two germline ends. Germline V gene lookup returns CDR1 SGHAT and CDR2 FQNNGV. Combining the CDR3 with reference TRBV11-2 and TRBJ2-1 gives the whole variable domain EAGVAQSPRYKIIEKRQSVAFWCNPISGHATLYWYQQILGQGPKLLIQFQNNGVVDDSQLPKDRFSAERLKGVDSTLKIQPAKLEDSAVYLCASSSLQGSSYNEQFFGPGTRLTVL.

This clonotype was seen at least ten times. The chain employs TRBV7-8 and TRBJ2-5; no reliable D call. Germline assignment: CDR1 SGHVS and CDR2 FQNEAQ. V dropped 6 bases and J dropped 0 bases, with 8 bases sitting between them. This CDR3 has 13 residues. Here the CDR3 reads CASRSMYQETQYF. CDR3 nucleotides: TGTGCCAGCAGAAGTATGTACCAAGAGACCCAGTACTTC.

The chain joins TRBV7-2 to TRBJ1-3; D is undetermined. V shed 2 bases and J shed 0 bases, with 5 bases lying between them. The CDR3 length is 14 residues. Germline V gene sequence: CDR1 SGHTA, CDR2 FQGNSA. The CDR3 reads CASSLQASGNTIYF. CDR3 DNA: TGTGCCAGCAGCTTACAGGCCTCTGGAAACACCATATATTTT.

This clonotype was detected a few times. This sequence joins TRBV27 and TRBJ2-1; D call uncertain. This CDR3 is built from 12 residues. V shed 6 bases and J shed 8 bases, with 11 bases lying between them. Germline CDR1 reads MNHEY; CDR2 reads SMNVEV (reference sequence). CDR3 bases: TGTGCCAGCAGGCTTCGAAAGGATGAGCAGTTCTTC. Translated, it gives CASRLRKDEQFF.

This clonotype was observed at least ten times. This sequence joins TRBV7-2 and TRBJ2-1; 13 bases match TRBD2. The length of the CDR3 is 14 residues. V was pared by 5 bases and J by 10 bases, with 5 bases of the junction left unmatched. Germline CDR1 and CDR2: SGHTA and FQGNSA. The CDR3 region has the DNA TGTGCCAGCAGCCCCGGGACTAGCGGGGACGAGCAGTTCTTC. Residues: CASSPGTSGDEQFF.

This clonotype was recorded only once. The CDR3 loop reads CASRARTGGAWGQFF. The CDR3 coding sequence is TGTGCCAGCAGGGCAAGGACCGGGGGAGCTTGGGGGCAGTTCTTC. The rearrangement joins TRBV4-2 to TRBJ2-1; weak D call: TRBD2 (6 bases). V was clipped by 6 bases and J by 12 bases, with 24 bases between them. The CDR3 runs 15 residues. Germline CDR1 reads LGHNA; CDR2 reads YNFKEQ.

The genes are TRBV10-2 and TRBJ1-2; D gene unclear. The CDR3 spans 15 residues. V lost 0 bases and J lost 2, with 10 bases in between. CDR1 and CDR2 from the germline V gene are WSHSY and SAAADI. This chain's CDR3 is CASSESFTANYGYTF. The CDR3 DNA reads TGCGCCAGCAGTGAGTCGTTTACGGCGAACTATGGCTACACCTTC.

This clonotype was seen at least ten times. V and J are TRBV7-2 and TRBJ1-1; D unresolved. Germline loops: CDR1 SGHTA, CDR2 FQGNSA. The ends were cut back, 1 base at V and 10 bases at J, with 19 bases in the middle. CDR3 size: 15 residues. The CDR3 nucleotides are TGTGCCAGCAGCTTAGTTGGTCGGGGAGCACGGGGAGCTTTCTTT. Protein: CASSLVGRGARGAFF.

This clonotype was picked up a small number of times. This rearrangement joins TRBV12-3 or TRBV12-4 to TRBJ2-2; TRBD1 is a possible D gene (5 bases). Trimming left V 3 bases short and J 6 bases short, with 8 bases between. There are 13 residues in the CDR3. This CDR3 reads CASSLLGAGELFF. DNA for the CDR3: TGTGCCAGCAGTTTGTTAGGGGCCGGGGAGCTGTTTTTT.

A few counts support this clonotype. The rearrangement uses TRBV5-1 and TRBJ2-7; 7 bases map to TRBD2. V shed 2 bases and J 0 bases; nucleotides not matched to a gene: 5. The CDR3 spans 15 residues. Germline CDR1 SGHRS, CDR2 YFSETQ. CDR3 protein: CASSFTGGHSYEQYF. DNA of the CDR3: TGCGCCAGCAGCTTTACGGGGGGTCACTCCTACGAGCAGTACTTC.

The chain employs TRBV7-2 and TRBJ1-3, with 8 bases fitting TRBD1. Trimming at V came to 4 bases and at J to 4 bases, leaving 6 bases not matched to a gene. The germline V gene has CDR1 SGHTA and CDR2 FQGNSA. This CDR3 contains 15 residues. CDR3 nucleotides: TGTGCCAGCAGCTGGACAGGGTCAGGAGGAAACACCATATATTTT. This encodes CASSWTGSGGNTIYF.

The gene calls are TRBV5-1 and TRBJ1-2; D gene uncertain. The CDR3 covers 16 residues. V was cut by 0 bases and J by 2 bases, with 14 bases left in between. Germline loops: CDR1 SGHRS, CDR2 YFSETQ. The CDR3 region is CASSLGRRTRNYGYTF. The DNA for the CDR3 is TGCGCCAGCAGCTTGGGACGGCGAACCCGAAACTATGGCTACACCTTC.

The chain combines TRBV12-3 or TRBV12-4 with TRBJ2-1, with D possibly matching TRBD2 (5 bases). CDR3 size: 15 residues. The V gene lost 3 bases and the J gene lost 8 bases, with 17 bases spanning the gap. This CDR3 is CASSFPTRSLHEQFF. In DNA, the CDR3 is TGTGCCAGCAGTTTTCCAACTAGGAGCTTGCATGAGCAGTTCTTC.

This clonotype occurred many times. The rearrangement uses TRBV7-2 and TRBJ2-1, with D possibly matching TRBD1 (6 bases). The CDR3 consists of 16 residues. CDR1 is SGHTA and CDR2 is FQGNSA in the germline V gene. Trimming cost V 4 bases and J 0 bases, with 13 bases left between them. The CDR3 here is CASSSKGVSSYNEQFF. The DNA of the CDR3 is TGTGCCAGCAGCTCAAAGGGGGTGAGCTCCTACAATGAGCAGTTCTTC.

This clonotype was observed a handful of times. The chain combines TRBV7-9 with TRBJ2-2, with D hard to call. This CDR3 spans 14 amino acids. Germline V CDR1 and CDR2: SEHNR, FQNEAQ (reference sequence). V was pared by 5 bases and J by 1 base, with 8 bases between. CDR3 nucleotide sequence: TGTGCCAGCAGCGACACCTTGAACACCGGGGAGCTGTTTTTT. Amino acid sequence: CASSDTLNTGELFF.

As DNA, the CDR3 is TGTGCCAGCAGCTTAGAGCAGGGGACAGGAGAGACCCAGTACTTC. This translates into CASSLEQGTGETQYF. The rearrangement links TRBV7-6 to TRBJ2-5; TRBD1 matches 8 bases. Germline CDR1 reads SGHVS; CDR2 reads FNYEAQ. V was pared by 1 base and J by 4 bases, with 5 bases of the junction left unmatched. The CDR3 has 15 residues.

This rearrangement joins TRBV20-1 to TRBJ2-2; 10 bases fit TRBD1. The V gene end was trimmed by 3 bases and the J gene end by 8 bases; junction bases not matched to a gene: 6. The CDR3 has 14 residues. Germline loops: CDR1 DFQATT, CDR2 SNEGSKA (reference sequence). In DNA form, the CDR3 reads TGCAGTGCTAGCCCCCGGACAGGGGGAGGGGAGCTGTTTTTT. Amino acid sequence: CSASPRTGGGELFF.

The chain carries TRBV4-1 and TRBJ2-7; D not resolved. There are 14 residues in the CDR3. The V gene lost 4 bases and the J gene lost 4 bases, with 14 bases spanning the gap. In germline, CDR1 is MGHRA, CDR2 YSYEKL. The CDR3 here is CASSPTPGVYEQYF. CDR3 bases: TGCGCCAGCAGCCCCACCCCTGGGGTATACGAGCAGTACTTC.

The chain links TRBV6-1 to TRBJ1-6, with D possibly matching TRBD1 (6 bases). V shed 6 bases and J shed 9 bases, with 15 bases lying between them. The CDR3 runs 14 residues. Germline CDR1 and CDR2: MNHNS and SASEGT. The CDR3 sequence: CASSDTQGGSPLHF. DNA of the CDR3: TGTGCCAGCAGCGATACACAGGGAGGTTCACCCCTCCACTTT.

In DNA form, the CDR3 reads TGTGCCAGTAGTATATTACGCGGGGGGGCGTACAATGAGCAGTTCTTC. Translated: CASSILRGGAYNEQFF. The chain combines TRBV19 with TRBJ2-1, with 9 bases that match TRBD2. CDR3 length: 16 amino acids. Germline CDR1 reads LNHDA; CDR2 reads SQIVND (reference sequence). J lost 4 bases, V lost 2 bases, and 6 bases had no gene match.

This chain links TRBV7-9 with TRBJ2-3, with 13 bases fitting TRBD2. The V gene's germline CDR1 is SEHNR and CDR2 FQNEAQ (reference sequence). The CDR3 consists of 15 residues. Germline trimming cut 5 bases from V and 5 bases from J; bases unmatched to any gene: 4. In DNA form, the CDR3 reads TGTGCCAGCAGCCGGACTAGCGGGGGAAAAGATACGCAGTATTTT. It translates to CASSRTSGGKDTQYF. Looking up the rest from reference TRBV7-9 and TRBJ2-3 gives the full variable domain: DTGVSQNPRHKITKRGQNVTFRCDPISEHNRLYWYRQTLGQGPEFLTYFQNEAQLEKSRLLSDRFSAERPKGSFSTLEIQRTEQGDSAMYLCASSRTSGGKDTQYFGPGTRLTVL.

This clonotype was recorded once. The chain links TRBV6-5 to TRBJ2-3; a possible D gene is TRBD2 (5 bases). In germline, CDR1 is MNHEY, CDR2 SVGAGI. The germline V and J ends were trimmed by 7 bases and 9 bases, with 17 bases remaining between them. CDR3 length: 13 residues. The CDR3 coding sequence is TGTGCCAGCACCCGGGCCCCTTCGGGGACGCAGTATTTT. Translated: CASTRAPSGTQYF.

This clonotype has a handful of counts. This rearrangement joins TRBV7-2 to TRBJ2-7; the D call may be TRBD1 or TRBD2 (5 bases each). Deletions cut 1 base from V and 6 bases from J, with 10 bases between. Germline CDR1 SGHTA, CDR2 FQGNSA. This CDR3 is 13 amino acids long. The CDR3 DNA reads TGTGCCAGCAGCTTAGAAGGGGAGTCCGAGCAGTACTTC. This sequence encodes CASSLEGESEQYF. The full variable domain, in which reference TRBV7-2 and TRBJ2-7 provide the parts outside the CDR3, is GAGVSQSPSNKVTEKGKDVELRCDPISGHTALYWYRQSLGQGLEFLIYFQGNSAPDKSGLPSDRFSAERTGGSVSTLTIQRTQQEDSAVYLCASSLEGESEQYFGPGTRLTVT.

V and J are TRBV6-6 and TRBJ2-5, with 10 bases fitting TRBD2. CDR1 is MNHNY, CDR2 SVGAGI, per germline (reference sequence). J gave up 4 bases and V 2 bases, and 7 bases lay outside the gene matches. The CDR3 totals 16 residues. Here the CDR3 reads CASSYGSGRAAETQYF. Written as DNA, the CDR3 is TGTGCCAGCAGTTACGGGAGCGGGAGGGCCGCAGAGACCCAGTACTTC.

The CDR3 bases are TGTGCCAGCAGTGCATTGGGGACGGCTAACTATGGCTACACCTTC. Translating gives CASSALGTANYGYTF. The chain is built from TRBV2 and TRBJ1-2; D may be TRBD1 (5 bases). Germline V gene sequence: CDR1 SNHLY, CDR2 FYNNEI. The ends were cut back, 4 bases at V and 0 bases at J, with 12 bases in the middle. The CDR3 runs to 15 residues.

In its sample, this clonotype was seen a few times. In nucleotides, the CDR3 is TGTGCCAGCAGCTTACTTGCCGGGAGGGTATACAATGAGCAGTTCTTC. Amino acids: CASSLLAGRVYNEQFF. The genes are TRBV7-2 and TRBJ2-1; 8 nucleotides align to TRBD2. After removal of 2 bases from V and 4 bases from J, the junction contained 7 bases not matched to a gene. This CDR3 has 16 amino acids. Germline V CDR1 and CDR2: SGHTA, FQGNSA.